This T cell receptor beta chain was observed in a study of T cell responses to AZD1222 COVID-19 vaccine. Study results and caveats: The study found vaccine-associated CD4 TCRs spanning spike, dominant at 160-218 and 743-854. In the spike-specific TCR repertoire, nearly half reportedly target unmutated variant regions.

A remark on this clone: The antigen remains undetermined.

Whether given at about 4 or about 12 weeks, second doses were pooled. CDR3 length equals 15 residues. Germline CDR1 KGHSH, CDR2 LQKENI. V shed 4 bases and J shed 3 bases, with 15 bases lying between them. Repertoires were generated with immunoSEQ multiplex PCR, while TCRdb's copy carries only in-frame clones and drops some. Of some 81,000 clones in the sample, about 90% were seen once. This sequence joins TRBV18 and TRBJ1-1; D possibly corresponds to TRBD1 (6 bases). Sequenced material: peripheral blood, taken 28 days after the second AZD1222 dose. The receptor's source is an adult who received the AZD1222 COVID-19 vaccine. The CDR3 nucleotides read TGTGCCAGCTCACACCGTGGGGGCCCCGACACTGAAGCTTTCTTT. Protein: CASSHRGGPDTEAFF.